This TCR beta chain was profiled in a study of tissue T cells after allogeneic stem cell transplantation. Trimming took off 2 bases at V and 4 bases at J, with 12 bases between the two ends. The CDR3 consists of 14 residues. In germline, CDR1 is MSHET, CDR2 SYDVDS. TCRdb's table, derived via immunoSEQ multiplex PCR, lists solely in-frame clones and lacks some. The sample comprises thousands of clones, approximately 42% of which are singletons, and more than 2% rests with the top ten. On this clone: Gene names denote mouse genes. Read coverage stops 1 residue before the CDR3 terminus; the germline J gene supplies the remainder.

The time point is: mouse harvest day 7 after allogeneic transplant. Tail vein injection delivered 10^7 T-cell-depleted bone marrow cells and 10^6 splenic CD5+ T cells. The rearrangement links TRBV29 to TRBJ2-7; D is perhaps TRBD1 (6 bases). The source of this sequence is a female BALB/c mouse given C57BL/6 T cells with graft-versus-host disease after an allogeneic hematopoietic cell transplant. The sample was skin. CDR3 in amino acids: CASSLGGQKYEQYF. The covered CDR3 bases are TGTGCTAGCAGTTTAGGGGGACAAAAATATGAACAGTAC.